The entry below describes one T cell receptor (beta chain). What it binds is not known. The sample comes from a study of blood T cells in healthy people across ages. Study-level findings and limits: Shifts in expanded clonotypes may have been confounded by donor CMV status, which was unknown. A strong correlation was found between TCR beta diversity and the percentage of naive T cells. Long-lived donors exceeded aged donors in naive CD4+ cells and diversity.

Alongside a J-beta primer mix, a sample-barcoded 5' primer served in a second PCR lasting about 7 to 11 cycles. TCRdb ran MiXCR on the 5' RACE reads and lists one entry per CDR3 protein. The sample comprises 850,000 to 1,100,000 distinct CDR3 sequences, roughly two fifths of which are singletons, and roughly 14% rests with the top ten. Looked up from germline, CDR1 is SGHTA and CDR2 is FQGNSA. The length of the CDR3 is 16 residues. No fewer than 5.5 micrograms of total RNA were isolated from every sample. The origin of this receptor is a man aged 18 to 35 in good health. This chain uses TRBV7-2 with TRBJ2-1, with D unclear. TRBJ2-7 matches the DNA end more closely, so the J call is doubtful. The sequenced sample consisted of blood. Written as DNA, the CDR3 is TGTGCCAGCAGCTTAGATTACTCGAGCTCCTACAATGAGCAGTACTTC. Translated, it gives CASSLDYSSSYNEQYF.